This passage covers 21 T cell receptor beta chains from one sample sequenced in a study of vaccination and CD4 T cells after COVID-19. These receptors have no known antigen. An Oncomine TCR Beta short-read assay was used to sequence the DNA from cultured CD4+ T cells. TCRdb reanalysed the PCR reads using MiXCR and keeps one entry per CDR3 protein. The sample lists 15,000 or so distinct CDR3 sequences, around 30% seen once, with approximately 22% in the top ten. Treatment: approximately 9-day PBMC culture with coronavirus spike peptide pools or control peptides (ViraFEST assay). Sequencing was done on a sample of cultured CD4+ T cells from blood. The receptor set was obtained from a human donor with COVID-19.

This clonotype was detected only once. The chain couples TRBV4-1 to TRBJ1-2; TRBD1 matches 9 bases. Germline-derived CDR1 and CDR2 are MGHRA and YSYEKL. With 3 bases clipped from V and 4 bases from J, the junction kept 9 bases outside the gene matches. CDR3 length: 16 amino acids. The CDR3 DNA reads as TGCGCCAGCAGCCAGAGGACCGGGACAGGGCTCTATGGCTACACCTTC. This gives the protein CASSQRTGTGLYGYTF.

This rearrangement joins TRBV7-2 to TRBJ2-3, with TRBD1 as a possible D gene (5 bases). The CDR3 length is 13 residues. In germline, CDR1 is SGHTA, CDR2 FQGNSA. V was trimmed by 2 bases and J by 4 bases, leaving 7 bases between them. This CDR3 is CASSLQGPDTQYF. Written as DNA, the CDR3 is TGTGCCAGCAGCTTACAGGGTCCAGATACGCAGTATTTT.

The chain uses TRBV28 and TRBJ2-3, with D possibly being TRBD1 (8 bases). The ends were cut back, 6 bases at V and 5 bases at J, with 21 bases in the middle. The CDR3 is made up of 16 amino acids. Germline V lookup: CDR1 MDHEN, CDR2 SYDVKM. The CDR3 spells CASSRIGQGGKDTQYF. The CDR3 DNA follows: TGTGCCAGCAGCCGGATAGGACAGGGAGGGAAAGATACGCAGTATTTT.

This clonotype was seen only a few times. The rearrangement links TRBV7-3 to TRBJ1-1, with unresolved D. Trimming pared 0 bases from V and 1 base from J, leaving 3 bases between. This CDR3 has 13 amino acids. Germline V gene sequence: CDR1 SGHTA, CDR2 FQGTGA. The CDR3 spells CASSLTRNTEAFF. The CDR3 nucleotides are TGTGCCAGCAGCTTAACCCGGAACACTGAAGCTTTCTTT.

This sequence joins TRBV20-1 and TRBJ2-7; possibly TRBD1 or TRBD2 for D (5 bases each). The CDR3 consists of 13 residues. Germline assignment: CDR1 DFQATT and CDR2 SNEGSKA (reference sequence). V was clipped by 3 bases and J by 3 bases, with 12 bases between them. CDR3 region: CSARDTRGYEQYF. The CDR3 region has the DNA TGCAGTGCTAGGGACACCCGGGGCTACGAGCAGTACTTC.

In this sample, this clonotype turned up a few times. This chain uses TRBV25-1 with TRBJ2-5; 11 positions agree with TRBD2. V gave up 1 base and J gave up 5 bases; unmatched junction bases: 3. Looked up from germline, CDR1 is MGHDK and CDR2 is SYGVNS. The CDR3 spans 15 residues. In nucleotides, the CDR3 is TGTGCCAGCAGTGAATTGACTAGCGGGGCGGAGACCCAGTACTTC. Protein: CASSELTSGAETQYF.

This clonotype was picked up a small number of times. The V and J genes are TRBV12-3 or TRBV12-4 and TRBJ1-5; TRBD1 matches at 7 bases. This CDR3 is built from 16 residues. The V and J ends lost 3 bases and 3 bases, in that order; junction bases with no gene match: 8. CDR3: CASSLGRGNNNQPQHF. In DNA, the CDR3 is TGTGCCAGCAGTTTGGGCAGGGGGAACAACAATCAGCCCCAGCATTTT.

The CDR3, as DNA: TGTGCCAGCAGTTTGGGTGGACAGAATAATTCACCCCTCCACTTT. Residues: CASSLGGQNNSPLHF. The chain couples TRBV12-3 or TRBV12-4 to TRBJ1-6, with a weak D call TRBD1 (6 bases). The V gene lost 3 bases and the J gene lost 5 bases, with 11 bases spanning the gap. CDR3 length: 15 residues.

This clonotype came up a few times. The chain carries TRBV20-1 and TRBJ1-5, with D perhaps matching TRBD1 (5 bases). The germline V gene has CDR1 DFQATT and CDR2 SNEGSKA (reference sequence). V was shortened by 1 base and J by 11 bases, with 18 bases between the two germline ends. This CDR3 region has 14 residues. The CDR3 spells CSARARGISMAQHF. The CDR3 region has the DNA TGCAGTGCTAGAGCTCGGGGCATCTCCATGGCCCAGCATTTT.

This chain joins TRBV9 and TRBJ2-2; D possibly matches TRBD1 or TRBD2 (6 bases each). The CDR3 covers 13 residues. Germline assignment: CDR1 SGDLS and CDR2 YYNGEE. Trimming removed 3 bases from V and 8 bases from J, with 11 bases in between. CDR3 residues: CASSGTGAGELFF. The DNA of the CDR3 is TGTGCCAGCAGCGGGACGGGGGCGGGGGAGCTGTTTTTT.

The chain couples TRBV12-3 or TRBV12-4 to TRBJ1-1, with D unresolved. This CDR3 comprises 13 residues. Trimming stripped 3 bases from V and 2 bases from J, with 7 bases between. CDR3 sequence (DNA): TGTGCCAGCAGTTTTAGGGCCAACACTGAAGCTTTCTTT. Its translation is CASSFRANTEAFF.

This clonotype was picked up a small number of times. This chain connects TRBV2 to TRBJ2-7; D gene uncertain. The ends were cut back, 8 bases at V and 4 bases at J, with 9 bases in the middle. Germline CDR1 SNHLY, CDR2 FYNNEI. CDR3 length: 11 residues. The CDR3 protein is CASVAGYEQYF. For the CDR3, the DNA is TGTGCCAGCGTTGCTGGGTACGAGCAGTACTTC.

V usage is TRBV6-1 and J usage is TRBJ1-5; 9 positions agree with TRBD1. Germline V gene sequence: CDR1 MNHNS, CDR2 SASEGT. V lost 8 bases and J lost 4; bases outside the gene matches: 12. The CDR3 contains 16 residues. This CDR3 reads CASGGQGGMRNQPQHF. CDR3 bases: TGTGCCAGCGGGGGACAGGGAGGAATGCGGAATCAGCCCCAGCATTTT.

This clonotype was picked up a small number of times. CDR3 sequence: CANSGAHYEQYF. The CDR3 DNA reads TGTGCCAACTCGGGGGCTCACTACGAGCAGTACTTC. V usage is TRBV7-2 and J usage is TRBJ2-7, with D tentatively TRBD1 or TRBD2 (6 bases each). The CDR3 contains 12 residues. CDR1 is SGHTA and CDR2 is FQGNSA in the germline V gene. V was clipped by 10 bases and J by 3 bases, with 13 bases between them.

The V and J genes are TRBV7-2 and TRBJ2-1; TRBD2 matches 8 bases. Germline trimming cut 5 bases from V and 5 bases from J; bases unmatched to any gene: 5. Germline CDR1 is SGHTA and CDR2 is FQGNSA. This CDR3 spans 14 amino acids. The DNA of the CDR3 is TGTGCCAGCAGCCCGTGGACTAGCCACAATGAGCAGTTCTTC. Residues: CASSPWTSHNEQFF.

The gene calls are TRBV11-3 and TRBJ2-1, with TRBD2 matching over 12 bases. The CDR3 runs 16 residues. Trimming removed 1 base from V and 4 bases from J; junction bases left unmatched: 2. Germline loops: CDR1 SGHNT, CDR2 YENEEA. CDR3 residues: CASSLVLAGGYNEQFF. The CDR3 DNA sequence: TGTGCCAGCAGCTTAGTGCTAGCGGGGGGGTACAATGAGCAGTTCTTC.

This clonotype occurred a few times. This chain uses TRBV7-2 with TRBJ2-7, with D possibly matching TRBD2 (5 bases). Trimming left V 5 bases short and J 6 bases short, with 11 bases between. This CDR3 region has 12 residues. CDR1 SGHTA and CDR2 FQGNSA come from the germline V gene. The CDR3 DNA is TGTGCCAGCAGCCGCCTAGCACGCGAGCAGTACTTC. Its translation: CASSRLAREQYF.

The rearrangement links TRBV6-2 or TRBV6-3 to TRBJ2-7; 11 bases line up with TRBD2. Germline V CDR1 and CDR2: MNHEY, SVGEGT. The CDR3 contains 12 residues. V lost 6 bases to trimming and J lost 11 bases; unmatched junction nucleotides: 6. CDR3 sequence: CASSRLAGNEYF. CDR3 nucleotides: TGTGCCAGCAGCCGACTAGCGGGGAACGAGTACTTC.

This clonotype was detected a few times. The chain joins TRBV7-9 to TRBJ1-2, with 10 bases fitting TRBD1. This CDR3 is 16 amino acids long. The trim removed 4 bases at V and 5 bases at J, leaving 10 bases unmatched. Germline loops: CDR1 SEHNR, CDR2 FQNEAQ (reference sequence). The CDR3 loop is CASSSGTGATLYGYTF. CDR3 sequence (DNA): TGTGCCAGCAGCTCCGGGACAGGGGCGACTTTATATGGCTACACCTTC.

This clonotype appeared a single time. The chain employs TRBV4-1 and TRBJ1-4; the D gene is possibly TRBD1 (5 bases). Germline V gene lookup returns CDR1 MGHRA and CDR2 YSYEKL. This CDR3 contains 12 residues. With 4 bases removed from V and 7 bases from J, the gap between germline ends came to 7 bases. CDR3 sequence (DNA): TGCGCCAGCAGCCGGGGCCCTGAAAAACTGTTTTTT. This encodes CASSRGPEKLFF.

The chain employs TRBV28 and TRBJ1-6; no clear D. The germline CDR1 and CDR2 sequences are MDHEN and SYDVKM. The V gene lost 3 bases and the J gene lost 8 bases, with 11 bases spanning the gap. This CDR3 region has 14 residues. The CDR3 DNA reads TGTGCCAGCAGTTTTAGAGGGTGGGATTCACCCCTCCACTTT. It encodes CASSFRGWDSPLHF.